This entry concerns a single T cell receptor (beta chain). The data belong to a study of blood T cell repertoires in COVID-19. Assay: immunoSEQ multiplex PCR; the TCRdb copy retains only in-frame clones and omits some. The data show 450,000 to 500,000 clones, 70% to 90% seen once. The V gene lost 3 bases and the J gene lost 8 bases, with 19 bases spanning the gap. Per the germline V gene, CDR1 is GTSNPN and CDR2 is SVGIG (reference sequence). This CDR3 is built from 15 residues. V gene TRBV30 combines with J gene TRBJ1-4; D is possibly TRBD1 (6 bases). What was sequenced was peripheral blood. The origin of this receptor is a human donor in a cohort sampled during active COVID-19. Here the CDR3 reads CAWRRTRGGEEKLFF. The CDR3 DNA follows: TGTGCCTGGAGAAGAACAAGGGGGGGGGAGGAAAAACTGTTTTTT.